A selection of T cell receptor beta chains follows, all from one sample in a study of cytomegalovirus exposure and HLA in healthy donors. Libraries were prepared by immunoSEQ multiplex PCR; TCRdb keeps only in-frame clonotypes and omits some of them. The sample records more than 150,000 clones, around 84% being singletons. The sample was PBMCs. Receptor source: a young woman in good health and CMV-seronegative. CDR3s include the opening cysteine and the closing phenylalanine or tryptophan. Fields, in order: D gene, V gene, clone size, J gene, CDR3 protein, CDR3 DNA. The D gene is left open where the match is weak. Size values are once, few and many counts, or a class for expanded clones, and some rows have none.

>.|TRBV28|.|TRBJ2-4
CASSIGQVAKNIQYF
TGTGCCAGCAGTATAGGCCAGGTAGCCAAAAACATTCAGTACTTC
>.|TRBV4-3|hyperexpanded|TRBJ1-1
CASSLNPGNTEAFF
TGCGCCAGCAGCCTAAACCCCGGGAACACTGAAGCTTTCTTT
>TRBD1|TRBV19|.|TRBJ2-1
CASSPSGQGSLEQFF
TGTGCCAGTAGTCCGTCGGGACAGGGGTCACTTGAGCAGTTCTTC
>.|TRBV28|few|TRBJ2-5
CASDSSVQETQYF
TGTGCCAGCGACTCTAGCGTCCAAGAGACCCAGTACTTC
>.|TRBV19|few|TRBJ1-1
CASSMSHYSGDTEAFF
TGTGCCAGTAGTATGTCCCATTACAGCGGGGACACTGAAGCTTTCTTT
>.|TRBV30|.|TRBJ2-3
CAWRGETHVTDTQYF
TGTGCCTGGAGGGGTGAGACTCACGTCACAGATACGCAGTATTTT
>TRBD2|TRBV27|.|TRBJ2-2
CASSLLFSPRLAVNTGELFF
TGTGCCAGCAGTCTATTATTTTCCCCTAGACTAGCGGTGAACACCGGGGAGCTGTTTTTT
>TRBD1|TRBV28|.|TRBJ1-3
CASHGTGGSRSGNTIYF
TGTGCCAGCCACGGGACAGGGGGCAGTCGAAGTGGAAACACCATATATTTT
>.|TRBV2|.|TRBJ2-5
CASSRDKVETQYF
TGTGCCAGCAGCAGGGACAAGGTAGAGACCCAGTACTTC
>TRBD1|TRBV28|once|TRBJ2-7
CASRGQGLVYEQYF
TGTGCCAGTCGAGGACAGGGGCTCGTCTACGAGCAGTACTTC
>TRBD1|TRBV5-1|.|TRBJ2-1
CASSLGTGVSNEQFF
TGCGCCAGCAGCTTGGGGACAGGGGTCAGCAATGAGCAGTTCTTC
>.|TRBV7-6|.|TRBJ1-3
CASSATGSSGNTIYF
TGTGCCAGCAGTGCGACAGGAAGCTCTGGAAACACCATATATTTT
>.|TRBV9|.|TRBJ2-7
CASSSLSSYEQYF
TGTGCCAGCAGCTCGTTGAGCTCCTACGAGCAGTACTTC
>.|TRBV19|.|TRBJ2-7
CASSPATTYEQYF
TGTGCCAGTAGTCCGGCCACTACCTACGAGCAGTACTTC
>.|TRBV5-6|.|TRBJ2-2
CASSWSDTTNTGELFF
TGTGCCAGCAGCTGGTCCGACACCACGAACACCGGGGAGCTGTTTTTT
>TRBD1|TRBV27|.|TRBJ1-4
CASSWTGRLGEKLFF
TGTGCCAGCAGTTGGACAGGGAGGCTAGGCGAAAAACTGTTTTTT
>.|TRBV28|once|TRBJ2-5
CASSRAETQYF
TGTGCCAGCAGCAGGGCGGAGACCCAGTACTTC
>TRBD1|TRBV28|.|TRBJ1-2
CASSWGTGDYYGYTF
TGTGCCAGCAGTTGGGGGACAGGGGACTACTATGGCTACACCTTC
>.|TRBV10-3|few|TRBJ1-2
CAISAPAGGGYTF
TGTGCCATCAGTGCACCCGCCGGGGGGGGCTACACCTTC
>.|TRBV29-1|once|TRBJ1-4
CSVLTADANEKLFF
TGCAGCGTTTTAACAGCGGACGCTAATGAAAAACTGTTTTTT
>.|TRBV11-3|.|TRBJ2-1
CASSRDIYNEQFF
TGTGCCAGCAGCCGGGACATCTACAATGAGCAGTTCTTC
>.|TRBV14|once|TRBJ2-1
CASSQPGLLGNEQFF
TGTGCCAGCAGCCAACCGGGACTTCTTGGAAATGAGCAGTTCTTC
>.|TRBV28|.|TRBJ2-7
CASSSGYEQYF
TGTGCCAGCAGTTCCGGTTACGAGCAGTACTTC
>TRBD2|TRBV7-9|once|TRBJ2-7
CASSLAGLAGPGEQYF
TGTGCCAGCAGCCTTGCGGGACTAGCGGGACCGGGGGAGCAGTACTTC
>.|TRBV5-6|.|TRBJ2-1
CASSAGPSNEQFF
TGTGCCAGCAGCGCGGGTCCCAGCAATGAGCAGTTCTTC
>.|TRBV5-8|.|TRBJ2-1
CASRRAAGSNFNEQFF
TGTGCCAGCAGACGGGCGGCAGGGTCTAATTTTAATGAGCAGTTCTTC
>.|TRBV27|once|TRBJ2-1
CASSPTYGQQQAYNEQFF
TGTGCCAGCAGCCCCACTTACGGCCAGCAGCAGGCCTACAATGAGCAGTTCTTC
>.|TRBV15|.|TRBJ1-4
CATSRDRINEKLFF
TGTGCCACCAGCAGAGACAGGATTAATGAAAAACTGTTTTTT
>.|TRBV2|.|TRBJ1-4
CASSEGPYRLFF
TGTGCCAGCAGTGAAGGGCCGTATCGACTGTTTTTT
>TRBD1|TRBV9|.|TRBJ1-6
CASSGGQGDSPLHF
TGTGCCAGCAGCGGAGGACAGGGGGATTCACCCCTCCACTTT
>TRBD2|TRBV7-9|once|TRBJ2-3
CASGGGAAWQYF
TGTGCCAGCGGCGGGGGGGCGGCCTGGCAGTATTTT
>TRBD1|TRBV7-2|.|TRBJ1-6
CASSSRDRDSPLHF
TGTGCCAGCAGCTCACGGGACAGGGATTCACCCCTCCACTTT
>TRBD1|TRBV29-1|.|TRBJ2-2
CSAGTGGLGELFF
TGCAGCGCCGGGACAGGGGGTTTGGGGGAGCTGTTTTTT
>.|TRBV2|.|TRBJ2-7
CASSEGHEQYF
TGTGCCAGCAGTGAGGGGCACGAGCAGTACTTC
>.|TRBV29-1|few|TRBJ2-1
CSVESRNEQFF
TGCAGCGTTGAATCGAGGAATGAGCAGTTCTTC
>.|TRBV15|few|TRBJ2-7
CATSGGVPYEQYF
TGTGCCACCAGCGGGGGCGTACCCTACGAGCAGTACTTC
>TRBD2|TRBV2|.|TRBJ2-3
CASRMSGSSPDTQYF
TGTGCCAGCAGAATGAGCGGGAGTTCCCCAGATACGCAGTATTTT
>TRBD2|TRBV30|.|TRBJ2-3
CAWSVGSGRGNTQYF
TGTGCCTGGAGTGTAGGTAGCGGGAGGGGAAATACGCAGTATTTT
>TRBD1|TRBV6-6|once|TRBJ1-5
CASWIQGSRNQPQHF
TGTGCCAGCTGGATACAGGGGTCCCGCAATCAGCCCCAGCATTTT
>.|TRBV9|once|TRBJ2-1
CASSLGPLGEQFF
TGTGCCAGCAGCCTGGGCCCTCTTGGGGAGCAGTTCTTC
>.|TRBV19|.|TRBJ2-2
CASKRGGEITGELFF
TGTGCCAGTAAAAGAGGAGGGGAGATCACCGGGGAGCTGTTTTTT
>TRBD2|TRBV15|once|TRBJ2-5
CATSTGTSGRATRETQYF
TGTGCCACCAGCACGGGGACTAGCGGGAGGGCCACGCGGGAGACCCAGTACTTC
>.|TRBV29-1|.|TRBJ1-5
CSRLVGRPFSNQPQHF
TGCAGCCGCCTCGTGGGCAGACCCTTTAGCAATCAGCCCCAGCATTTT
>TRBD2|TRBV4-3|.|TRBJ2-3
CASSQDLSGGRDDTQYF
TGCGCCAGCAGCCAAGATCTGAGCGGGGGAAGGGACGATACGCAGTATTTT
>TRBD1|TRBV19|.|TRBJ1-2
CASRSGQGDYGYTF
TGTGCCAGTAGATCAGGACAGGGGGACTATGGCTACACCTTC
>TRBD2|TRBV4-3|.|TRBJ2-3
CASSQDRLATDTQYF
TGCGCCAGCAGCCAAGATAGACTAGCCACAGATACGCAGTATTTT
>TRBD1|TRBV9|.|TRBJ1-1
CASSPRTGGNGAFF
TGTGCCAGCAGCCCGCGGACAGGGGGCAATGGAGCTTTCTTT
>TRBD1|TRBV27|.|TRBJ2-1
CASSPLTGGRSYNEQFF
TGTGCCAGCAGTCCGTTGACAGGGGGCAGGTCCTACAATGAGCAGTTCTTC
>TRBD1|TRBV28|.|TRBJ2-1
CASSFYRGHSYNEQFF
TGTGCCAGCAGTTTTTACAGGGGACATTCCTACAATGAGCAGTTCTTC
>.|TRBV7-9|few|TRBJ1-5
CASSLVGTNNQPQHF
TGTGCCAGCAGCTTAGTGGGGACAAACAATCAGCCCCAGCATTTT
>TRBD2|TRBV28|.|TRBJ2-3
CASSSPTGGLAGGVSDTQYF
TGTGCCAGCAGTTCTCCAACCGGGGGACTAGCGGGAGGGGTTTCAGATACGCAGTATTTT
>.|TRBV2|.|TRBJ2-3
CASREDLYTDTQYF
TGTGCCAGCAGGGAGGACCTTTACACAGATACGCAGTATTTT
>TRBD1|TRBV5-1|.|TRBJ2-1
CASSLGTGGYNEQFF
TGCGCCAGCAGCCTAGGGACAGGGGGATACAATGAGCAGTTCTTC
>TRBD1|TRBV7-2|.|TRBJ2-4
CASSPQGAGIQYF
TGTGCCAGCAGCCCCCAGGGGGCTGGCATTCAGTACTTC
>TRBD2|TRBV7-2|.|TRBJ2-7
CASSLSSGGSKFYEQYF
TGTGCCAGCAGCTTATCTAGCGGGGGGTCGAAATTCTACGAGCAGTACTTC
>.|TRBV28|.|TRBJ2-7
CASSFNQGQYEQYF
TGTGCCAGCAGTTTCAACCAGGGGCAGTACGAGCAGTACTTC
>TRBD2|TRBV7-2|.|TRBJ2-7
CASSPSGVWGQYF
TGTGCCAGCAGCCCTAGCGGGGTCTGGGGGCAGTACTTC
>.|TRBV5-1|.|TRBJ2-1
CATPNGLLVIHEQFF
TGCGCCACCCCAAACGGATTACTAGTTATCCACGAGCAGTTCTTC
>TRBD2|TRBV6-4|.|TRBJ2-1
CASSPGTSRYNEQFF
TGTGCCAGCAGCCCAGGGACTAGCAGGTACAATGAGCAGTTCTTC
>.|TRBV7-6|.|TRBJ2-5
CASSQSPIQETQYF
TGTGCCAGCAGTCAGTCCCCGATCCAAGAGACCCAGTACTTC